The sequence of this T cell receptor (beta chain) was determined in a study of read filtering for tumor transcriptome and immune sequencing. Study-level points and caveats: The sorted CD138-negative fraction was a mixed bone marrow immune population, not purified T cells. Around 84% of IR-seq clonotypes had one read, totaling about 4% of reads; RNA-seq: roughly 76% and 46%.

From around 440 ng of RNA, a library with molecular barcoded alpha/delta and beta/gamma adaptors was made. Each CDR3 protein gets one entry after TCRdb re-called the reads with MiXCR. The sample holds nearly 60,000 distinct CDR3 sequences; 10% to 15% are singletons and the top ten take 16%. Every patient had bone marrow sampled while the disease was active. This clonotype has at least ten counts. Its antigen remains unknown. The CDR3 runs 14 residues. Germline trimming cut 6 bases from V and 4 bases from J; bases unmatched to any gene: 9. Germline V gene lookup returns CDR1 SGHDT and CDR2 YYEEEE. The sequencing sample was made of a population of CD138-negative cells sorted from bone marrow. This receptor was identified in a donor aged 40 or over with multiple myeloma. This chain connects TRBV5-6 to TRBJ1-2, with 7 bases fitting TRBD1. CDR3 amino acids: CASIVRGETYGYTF. CDR3 coding DNA: TGTGCCAGCATTGTCAGGGGGGAGACCTATGGCTACACCTTC. Full variable domain (rest looked up from reference TRBV5-6 and TRBJ1-2): DAGVTQSPTHLIKTRGQQVTLRCSPKSGHDTVSWYQQALGQGPQFIFQYYEEEERQRGNFPDRFSGHQFPNYSSELNVNALLLGDSALYLCASIVRGETYGYTFGSGTRLTVV.